Shown below are 4 T cell receptor beta chains from a single sample sequenced in a study of T cells in Graves' hyperthyroidism and ophthalmopathy. TCR beta CDR3 regions were amplified from RNA transcripts. An initial round of RT-PCR targeting the TCR CDR3 relied on the HTBI primer set. TCRdb re-derived calls from the multiplex PCR reads in MiXCR, one entry per CDR3 protein. In the table there are a few hundred thousand distinct CDR3 sequences, about 18% of which are singletons. Source material: blood. The receptors come from a woman between 50 and 59 years old with Graves' hyperthyroidism.

This clonotype was picked up a small number of times. The V and J genes are TRBV7-9 and TRBJ2-1; D is unclear. The germline V gene encodes CDR1 SEHNR and CDR2 FQNEAQ (reference sequence). V dropped 3 bases and J dropped 7 bases, with 10 bases sitting between them. The CDR3 has 13 residues. The CDR3 nucleotides are TGTGCCAGCAGCTTCTTCGAGCGAAATGAGCAGTTCTTC. Its translation is CASSFFERNEQFF.

This clonotype was detected only a few times. The chain has TRBV19 and TRBJ1-1; no definite D call. V dropped 1 base and J dropped 7 bases, with 10 bases sitting between them. Germline CDR1 is LNHDA and CDR2 is SQIVND (reference sequence). The length of the CDR3 is 13 residues. For the CDR3, the DNA is TGTGCCAGTAGTATAGGTAAAGCAGTTGAAGCTTTCTTT. Residues: CASSIGKAVEAFF.

This clonotype showed up many times. The chain joins TRBV28 to TRBJ1-4; weak D call: TRBD1 (5 bases). CDR3 length: 14 residues. The germline V gene encodes CDR1 MDHEN and CDR2 SYDVKM. The V and J ends lost 2 bases and 7 bases respectively, with 11 bases between them. In nucleotides, the CDR3 is TGTGCCAGCAGTTTAGGCCCGAGGGGTGAAAAACTGTTTTTT. Protein product: CASSLGPRGEKLFF.

At least ten counts were recorded for this clonotype. The chain couples TRBV6-1 to TRBJ2-7, with unresolved D. The CDR3 length is 13 residues. V was pared by 6 bases and J by 5 bases, with 14 bases between. Germline V gives CDR1 MNHNS, CDR2 SASEGT. The CDR3 nucleotides are TGTGCCAGCAGACCAACGGCAAGGGACGAGCAGTACGTC. Translation: CASRPTARDEQYV.